The 18 T cell receptor beta chains below come from one sample, sequenced in a study of T cell responses to AZD1222 COVID-19 vaccine. Generated by immunoSEQ multiplex PCR, the TCRdb table keeps only in-frame clones and is missing some. The sample holds about 76,000 clones, 90% seen once. The material was peripheral blood, obtained on day 0 of AZD1222 vaccination. Receptors originate from an adult in good health.

The chain couples TRBV10-3 to TRBJ1-5, with D possibly matching TRBD1 (6 bases). The V gene's germline CDR1 is ENHRY and CDR2 SYGVKD. Trimming removed 3 bases at V and 0 bases at J, with 12 bases between. The CDR3 length is 16 residues. The CDR3, as DNA: TGTGCCATCAGTGAATTCGGACAGTATAGCAATCAGCCCCAGCATTTT. Translating it yields CAISEFGQYSNQPQHF.

The V gene is TRBV19, the J gene TRBJ1-3; TRBD1 is a possible D gene (5 bases). Trimming stripped 7 bases from V and 8 bases from J, with 21 bases between. The CDR3 is made up of 15 amino acids. Germline V gene lookup returns CDR1 LNHDA and CDR2 SQIVND (reference sequence). CDR3 sequence: CASIGRAGSADTIYF. The CDR3 DNA reads as TGTGCCAGTATCGGCAGGGCCGGTAGTGCGGACACCATATATTTT. Based on the CDR3 plus reference TRBV19 and TRBJ1-3, the full variable domain is DGGITQSPKYLFRKEGQNVTLSCEQNLNHDAMYWYRQDPGQGLRLIYYSQIVNDFQKGDIAEGYSVSREKKESFPLTVTSAQKNPTAFYLCASIGRAGSADTIYFGEGSWLTVV.

The gene calls are TRBV7-2 and TRBJ1-1, with a tentative D call TRBD1 (6 bases). Germline lookup yields CDR1 SGHTA and CDR2 FQGNSA. This CDR3 is built from 14 residues. V was clipped by 5 bases and J by 0 bases, with 10 bases between them. The DNA of the CDR3 is TGTGCCAGCAGCGTCGGACAGATGAACACTGAAGCTTTCTTT. Protein sequence: CASSVGQMNTEAFF.

This chain uses TRBV15 with TRBJ2-3, with 7 positions matching TRBD2. After removal of 5 bases from V and 6 bases from J, the junction contained 2 bases not matched to a gene. This CDR3 is built from 12 residues. Germline CDR1 and CDR2: LNHNV and YYDKDF (reference sequence). The CDR3: CATSWRGDTQYF. CDR3 DNA: TGTGCCACCAGCTGGCGGGGGGATACGCAGTATTTT.

J is TRBJ1-1 and V is TRBV27; 7 bases are a match to TRBD1. The CDR3 extends over 15 amino acids. Germline V CDR1 and CDR2: MNHEY, SMNVEV (reference sequence). V shed 2 bases and J 3 bases; nucleotides not matched to a gene: 6. The CDR3 region has the DNA TGTGCCAGCAGTTTAATCGGGACAGCGGACACTGAAGCTTTCTTT. This encodes CASSLIGTADTEAFF.

J is TRBJ2-5 and V is TRBV29-1; unclear D gene. V gave up 5 bases and J gave up 4 bases, with 5 bases separating them. CDR3 length equals 10 residues. Germline CDR1 and CDR2: SQVTM and ANQGSEA. The CDR3 DNA sequence: TGCAGCGTTTTTAGAGAGACCCAGTACTTC. It encodes CSVFRETQYF.

The chain recombines TRBV9 with TRBJ1-3; the D gene is possibly TRBD1 (5 bases). In germline, CDR1 is SGDLS, CDR2 YYNGEE. V lost 0 bases, J lost 8 bases, and 15 bases lay in between. This CDR3 is 15 amino acids long. Here the CDR3 reads CASSVAEGRRDTIYF. Here the CDR3 DNA reads TGTGCCAGCAGCGTAGCAGAGGGGCGCAGGGACACCATATATTTT. The variable domain in full, completed from reference TRBV9 and TRBJ1-3, reads DSGVTQTPKHLITATGQRVTLRCSPRSGDLSVYWYQQSLDQGLQFLIQYYNGEERAKGNILERFSAQQFPDLHSELNLSSLELGDSALYFCASSVAEGRRDTIYFGEGSWLTVV.

V is TRBV7-3 and J is TRBJ2-5; either TRBD1 or TRBD2 may fit D (5 bases each). The CDR3 has 15 residues. V dropped 5 bases and J dropped 5 bases, with 18 bases sitting between them. Germline V gives CDR1 SGHTA, CDR2 FQGTGA. CDR3: CASSRKRGVGETQYF. The DNA for the CDR3 is TGTGCCAGCAGCCGGAAGAGGGGAGTCGGGGAGACCCAGTACTTC.

The chain uses TRBV7-2 and TRBJ1-5; D gene unclear. Between the trimmed V and J ends, which lost 5 bases and 9 bases, there was a span of 20 bases. Germline CDR1 is SGHTA and CDR2 is FQGNSA. CDR3 length: 15 residues. CDR3 amino acids: CASSPEGGQRWPQHF. Written as DNA, the CDR3 is TGTGCCAGCAGCCCCGAGGGAGGGCAGCGTTGGCCCCAGCATTTT.

This clone occurred once. The V gene is TRBV2, the J gene TRBJ2-4, with 16 bases lining up with TRBD2. J gave up 6 bases and V 10 bases, and 9 bases lay outside the gene matches. This CDR3 is 16 amino acids long. Germline loops: CDR1 SNHLY, CDR2 FYNNEI. The CDR3 here is CATHQGLAGGPNIQYF. CDR3 nucleotide sequence: TGTGCCACACACCAGGGACTAGCGGGAGGGCCAAACATTCAGTACTTC.

The chain combines TRBV11-3 with TRBJ1-4, with a weak D call TRBD1 (6 bases). Germline V gives CDR1 SGHNT, CDR2 YENEEA. The CDR3 spans 17 residues. The ends were cut back, 3 bases at V and 0 bases at J, with 14 bases in the middle. CDR3 region: CASSFGDNPATNEKLFF. CDR3 nucleotides: TGTGCCAGCAGCTTCGGGGACAACCCTGCAACTAATGAAAAACTGTTTTTT.

The chain joins TRBV3-1 (or the pseudogene TRBV3-2) to TRBJ2-2; D not certain. Germline values: CDR1 LGHDT, CDR2 YNNKEL (reference sequence). The CDR3 covers 12 residues. V shed 1 base and J shed 6 bases, with 3 bases lying between them. The CDR3 sequence is CASSQGPGELFF. CDR3 DNA sequence: TGTGCCAGCAGCCAAGGGCCCGGGGAGCTGTTTTTT.

The rearrangement uses TRBV7-8 and TRBJ1-1, with TRBD1 as a possible D gene (5 bases). Germline V lookup: CDR1 SGHVS, CDR2 FQNEAQ. CDR3 size: 15 residues. V was trimmed by 5 bases and J by 2 bases, leaving 15 bases between them. CDR3 DNA: TGTGCCAGCAGCCCGTCCGCGGGGCTTAACACTGAAGCTTTCTTT. It is translated as CASSPSAGLNTEAFF.

The rearrangement joins TRBV2 to TRBJ2-3, with a possible D match to TRBD2 (5 bases). Germline-derived CDR1 and CDR2 are SNHLY and FYNNEI. CDR3 length: 14 residues. Between the trimmed V and J ends, which lost 7 bases and 0 bases, there was a span of 11 bases. For the CDR3, the DNA is TGTGCCAGCAAGGAAGCGGCTAGCACAGATACGCAGTATTTT. Its translation is CASKEAASTDTQYF. Together with reference TRBV2 and TRBJ2-3, the CDR3 gives the full variable domain: EPEVTQTPSHQVTQMGQEVILRCVPISNHLYFYWYRQILGQKVEFLVSFYNNEISEKSEIFDDQFSVERPDGSNFTLKIRSTKLEDSAMYFCASKEAASTDTQYFGPGTRLTVL.

The DNA of the CDR3 is TGTGCCAGCAGCGCCCTCGGGGGGACTGAAGCTTTCTTT. This codes for CASSALGGTEAFF. The chain links TRBV3-1 (or the pseudogene TRBV3-2) to TRBJ1-1, with TRBD1 as a possible D gene (5 bases). Germline V CDR1 and CDR2: LGHDT, YNNKEL (reference sequence). The CDR3 totals 13 residues. The V end was cut by 5 bases, the J end by 5 bases, with 12 bases between.

V usage is TRBV12-5 and J usage is TRBJ1-2; TRBD1 is a possible D gene (5 bases). The CDR3 covers 14 residues. V lost 2 bases to trimming and J lost 6 bases, with 13 bases between them. Germline-derived CDR1 and CDR2 are LGHNT and FRNRAP. CDR3 in amino acids: CASGLSTQGDGYTF. The CDR3, as DNA: TGTGCTAGTGGTTTGTCCACCCAAGGGGATGGCTACACCTTC.

The chain couples TRBV2 to TRBJ1-2; D ambiguous. CDR3 size: 14 residues. V shed 2 bases and J shed 2 bases, with 9 bases lying between them. CDR1 SNHLY and CDR2 FYNNEI come from the germline V gene. CDR3 residues: CASSEQDLNYGYTF. The CDR3 bases are TGTGCCAGCAGTGAACAGGACCTCAACTATGGCTACACCTTC.

The CDR3 loop is CAIRSGRGVGELFF. The CDR3 DNA sequence: TGTGCCATCAGAAGCGGGAGGGGAGTCGGGGAGCTGTTTTTT. The rearrangement links TRBV10-3 to TRBJ2-2, with 10 bases aligning to TRBD2. The V segment lost 6 bases and the J segment 7 bases; nucleotides outside the gene matches: 5. CDR3 length: 14 residues. Germline-derived CDR1 and CDR2 are ENHRY and SYGVKD.